This T cell receptor (beta chain) came from a study of blood T cell repertoires in COVID-19. J gave up 1 base and V 7 bases, and 3 bases lay outside the gene matches. This CDR3 spans 13 amino acids. The germline gives CDR1 WNHNN, CDR2 SYGVQD (reference sequence). Repertoires were generated with immunoSEQ multiplex PCR, while TCRdb's copy carries only in-frame clones and drops some. The data show 300,000 to 400,000 clones, 88% seen once. Source material: peripheral blood. This receptor was obtained from an older woman with COVID-19, enrolled during active disease. V and J are TRBV10-1 and TRBJ1-1, with 7 bases fitting TRBD1. The CDR3 spells CASTRDRNTEAFF. CDR3 nucleotide sequence: TGCGCCAGCACTCGGGACAGGAACACTGAAGCTTTCTTT.